This TCR beta chain is drawn from a study of cytomegalovirus exposure and HLA in healthy donors. Study in general: Earlier results showed approximately 120 million unique TCR beta sequences derived from roughly 180 million T cells. Study results and limitations: Clonal expansion, a later analysis showed, was greater in HLA-associated TCR beta chains than in equally common others. Upon later analysis, TCR association rates were observed to vary by HLA locus, being highest for DRB1 and lowest for HLA-C. An ancestry cluster, one associated with Asian ancestry, reportedly showed fewer N-insertions than the 666-donor mean in a later analysis.

Germline V gene data show CDR1 as SGHAT and CDR2 as FQNNGV. With 5 bases clipped from V and 3 bases from J, the junction kept 6 bases outside the gene matches. The length of the CDR3 is 14 residues. About this clone: Its specificity is unknown.

Amplification used 60 Vbeta primers and 13 Jbeta primers. Sequencing used immunoSEQ multiplex PCR; TCRdb keeps in-frame clones, though not all of them. Found here are tens of thousands of clones, about three quarters of them singletons; the top ten hold 9% to 14%. The chain recombines TRBV11-2 with TRBJ2-7; 8 positions agree with TRBD2. Sequenced sample: PBMCs. The receptor comes from a woman aged 40 to 55 in good health and CMV-seropositive. This chain's CDR3 is CASSLGTSSYEQYF. The CDR3 DNA follows: TGTGCCAGCAGCCTCGGGACTAGTAGCTACGAGCAGTACTTC. Full variable domain (rest looked up from reference TRBV11-2 and TRBJ2-7): EAGVAQSPRYKIIEKRQSVAFWCNPISGHATLYWYQQILGQGPKLLIQFQNNGVVDDSQLPKDRFSAERLKGVDSTLKIQPAKLEDSAVYLCASSLGTSSYEQYFGPGTRLTVT.